One sample yielded the 20 T cell receptor beta chains listed below, sequenced in a study of glioma-infiltrating T cells after dendritic cell vaccination. The protocol was immunoSEQ multiplex PCR, while the TCRdb copy is restricted to in-frame clones and leaves out a portion. This repertoire shows tens of thousands of clones, around 80% found once; its top ten account for around 2.3%. The sequences come from blood, collected before dendritic cell vaccination. The origin of the receptors is a human donor with glioblastoma.

This clone was recorded once. V usage is TRBV28 and J usage is TRBJ2-7; a weak D match, TRBD1 (6 bases). Germline values: CDR1 MDHEN, CDR2 SYDVKM. The CDR3 has 12 residues. The ends were cut back, 8 bases at V and 1 base at J, with 9 bases in the middle. The CDR3 DNA sequence: TGTGCCAGCGGTCAGGGGTCCTACGAGCAGTACGTC. Translated, it gives CASGQGSYEQYV.

The chain is built from TRBV7-8 and TRBJ2-7, with TRBD2 as a possible D gene (7 bases). V lost 1 base to trimming and J lost 2 bases, with 15 bases between them. The germline V gene has CDR1 SGHVS and CDR2 FQNEAQ. This CDR3 contains 16 residues. CDR3 region: CASSLGWRGPTYEQYF. The CDR3 bases are TGTGCCAGCAGCTTAGGATGGCGGGGGCCGACCTACGAGCAGTACTTC.

The chain combines TRBV6-5 with TRBJ1-1, with 11 bases fitting TRBD1. Germline V gives CDR1 MNHEY, CDR2 SVGAGI. V trimming: 2 bases; J trimming: 11 bases; junction bases outside the gene matches: 10. The CDR3 contains 15 residues. The DNA of the CDR3 is TGTGCCAGCAGTTACGGGGACAGGGGGTTATTCTGGGCTTTCTTT. Encoded protein: CASSYGDRGLFWAFF.

The rearrangement uses TRBV27 and TRBJ2-3, with D possibly TRBD2 on 6 matching bases. Germline lookup yields CDR1 MNHEY and CDR2 SMNVEV (reference sequence). This CDR3 contains 13 residues. V lost 8 bases and J lost 6, with 15 bases in between. The CDR3: CASGMWAGDTQYF. The CDR3 region has the DNA TGTGCCAGCGGTATGTGGGCGGGGGATACGCAGTATTTT.

This clone has just a few counts. The V call is TRBV2, the J call TRBJ1-1; D is possibly TRBD1 (5 bases). V was pared by 1 base and J by 1 base, with 13 bases between. The germline CDR1 and CDR2 sequences are SNHLY and FYNNEI. CDR3 length: 16 residues. The CDR3 DNA sequence: TGTGCCAGCAGTGAAGGCGTGGGGGGGGAGAACACTGAAGCTTTCTTT. Translated, it gives CASSEGVGGENTEAFF. The whole variable domain, remainder taken from reference TRBV2 and TRBJ1-1, is EPEVTQTPSHQVTQMGQEVILRCVPISNHLYFYWYRQILGQKVEFLVSFYNNEISEKSEIFDDQFSVERPDGSNFTLKIRSTKLEDSAMYFCASSEGVGGENTEAFFGQGTRLTVV.

The chain employs TRBV7-2 and TRBJ1-2; D remains unclear. This CDR3 has 13 amino acids. Trimming shortened V by 2 bases and J by 6 bases, and 10 bases separated the two germline ends. Looked up from germline, CDR1 is SGHTA and CDR2 is FQGNSA. As DNA, the CDR3 is TGTGCCAGCAGCTTACTAAGGGAGGATGGCTACACCTTC. Translation gives CASSLLREDGYTF.

The V call is TRBV19, the J call TRBJ2-1; D is uncertain. CDR1 is LNHDA, CDR2 SQIVND, per germline (reference sequence). This CDR3 contains 12 residues. V was shortened by 6 bases and J by 7 bases, with 10 bases between the two germline ends. As DNA, the CDR3 is TGTGCCAGTAGGAATAGCTTGAATGAGCAGTTCTTC. Protein sequence: CASRNSLNEQFF. The variable domain in full, completed from reference TRBV19 and TRBJ2-1, reads DGGITQSPKYLFRKEGQNVTLSCEQNLNHDAMYWYRQDPGQGLRLIYYSQIVNDFQKGDIAEGYSVSREKKESFPLTVTSAQKNPTAFYLCASRNSLNEQFFGPGTRLTVL.

This clone was recorded a few times. This chain uses TRBV11-2 with TRBJ2-1; TRBD2 agrees at 13 bases. The CDR3 length is 18 residues. CDR1 and CDR2 from the germline V gene are SGHAT and FQNNGV. V lost 1 base to trimming and J lost 7 bases; unmatched junction nucleotides: 10. The DNA for the CDR3 is TGTGCCAGCAGCTTAGCCCTACTAGCGGGGGGGGGACCAAATGAGCAGTTCTTC. Encoded protein: CASSLALLAGGGPNEQFF. Full variable domain (remainder filled in from reference TRBV11-2 and TRBJ2-1): EAGVAQSPRYKIIEKRQSVAFWCNPISGHATLYWYQQILGQGPKLLIQFQNNGVVDDSQLPKDRFSAERLKGVDSTLKIQPAKLEDSAVYLCASSLALLAGGGPNEQFFGPGTRLTVL.

The gene calls are TRBV29-1 and TRBJ2-1; 7 bases map to TRBD2. J was trimmed by 0 bases and V by 7 bases; bases with no gene match: 6. Per germline, CDR1 SQVTM and CDR2 ANQGSEA. The CDR3 extends over 14 amino acids. The CDR3 region is CSEKPGGSYNEQFF. The DNA for the CDR3 is TGCAGCGAAAAACCGGGGGGCTCCTACAATGAGCAGTTCTTC.

The rearrangement joins TRBV4-1 to TRBJ2-7; possibly TRBD1 for D (6 bases). In germline, CDR1 is MGHRA, CDR2 YSYEKL. The CDR3 is 16 residues long. Trimming left V 3 bases short and J 0 bases short, with 15 bases between. CDR3 nucleotides: TGCGCCAGCAGCCATGTGATCAGGGGCGCCTCCTACGAGCAGTACTTC. Protein product: CASSHVIRGASYEQYF.

V usage is TRBV6-5 and J usage is TRBJ2-3; 12 nucleotides align to TRBD2. This CDR3 has 16 residues. Trimming cost V 2 bases and J 6 bases; bases outside gene matches: 6. The germline V gene has CDR1 MNHEY and CDR2 SVGAGI. The CDR3 coding sequence is TGTGCCAGCAGTTACGGACTAGCGGGGCCTGCGGATACGCAGTATTTT. Protein sequence: CASSYGLAGPADTQYF.

V is TRBV4-2 and J is TRBJ2-2; D is ambiguous. The CDR3 contains 14 residues. The V end lost 1 base, the J end lost 0 bases, and 3 bases lay between the germline ends. Per the germline V gene, CDR1 is LGHNA and CDR2 is YNFKEQ. The CDR3 here is CASSQVTNTGELFF. CDR3 coding DNA: TGTGCCAGCAGCCAAGTCACGAACACCGGGGAGCTGTTTTTT.

The chain uses TRBV4-1 and TRBJ1-5; TRBD1 matches 7 bases. Germline CDR1 MGHRA, CDR2 YSYEKL. The CDR3 has 17 amino acids. Unmatched junction bases numbered 14, after V lost 5 bases and J lost 4 bases. The CDR3 loop reads CASSSFSGATGNQPQHF. The CDR3 DNA is TGCGCCAGCAGCTCGTTCAGTGGCGCGACAGGGAATCAGCCCCAGCATTTT.

The CDR3 region has the DNA TGTGCCAGCAGCTTGAGTCCGGGACAGGGGGCCGGAACTGAAGCTTTCTTT. Translated: CASSLSPGQGAGTEAFF. The J gene is TRBJ1-1, the V gene TRBV7-2, with 12 nucleotides matching TRBD1. CDR3 size: 17 residues. Germline lookup yields CDR1 SGHTA and CDR2 FQGNSA. After removal of 3 bases from V and 5 bases from J, the junction contained 10 bases not matched to a gene.

The chain uses TRBV5-1 and TRBJ2-2; weak D call: TRBD2 (5 bases). The CDR3 sequence is 16 residues long. Trimming took off 3 bases at V and 6 bases at J, with 18 bases between the two ends. The germline V gene encodes CDR1 SGHRS and CDR2 YFSETQ. The DNA of the CDR3 is TGCGCCAGCAGCTCATCACCCACCGGAGGACCCGGGGAGCTGTTTTTT. It codes for CASSSSPTGGPGELFF.

The chain joins TRBV14 to TRBJ2-3; D not certain. CDR1 is SGHDN and CDR2 is FVKESK in the germline V gene. V gave up 6 bases and J gave up 0 bases, with 10 bases separating them. This CDR3 is 14 amino acids long. The CDR3 sequence: CASSKSSSTDTQYF. The CDR3 nucleotides are TGTGCCAGCAGTAAGAGTTCTAGCACAGATACGCAGTATTTT.

The table lists this clone with a few counts. This chain connects TRBV2 to TRBJ2-2, with 9 bases aligning to TRBD2. The germline V gene encodes CDR1 SNHLY and CDR2 FYNNEI. J gave up 1 base and V 10 bases, and 4 bases lay outside the gene matches. The CDR3 extends over 14 amino acids. CDR3 coding DNA: TGTGCCACCGCTAGCGGGGTGAACACCGGGGAGCTGTTTTTT. Translation: CATASGVNTGELFF.

This chain connects TRBV19 to TRBJ1-1, with 7 bases lining up with TRBD1. CDR1 and CDR2 (germline): LNHDA, SQIVND (reference sequence). The V and J ends lost 6 bases and 1 base, in that order; junction bases with no gene match: 8. The CDR3 is 15 amino acids. The CDR3 coding sequence is TGTGCCAGTAGAACTCCGGGACAGTCGAACACTGAAGCTTTCTTT. Its protein is CASRTPGQSNTEAFF.

The chain carries TRBV27 and TRBJ1-2; TRBD1 matches at 9 bases. CDR1 is MNHEY and CDR2 is SMNVEV in the germline V gene (reference sequence). Germline trimming cut 5 bases from V and 4 bases from J; bases unmatched to any gene: 14. The CDR3 is 17 residues long. As DNA, the CDR3 is TGTGCCAGCAGTCAGACAGGGGGAGTAAAAAAGGTCTATGGCTACACCTTC. Its protein is CASSQTGGVKKVYGYTF.

J is TRBJ1-2 and V is TRBV12-5, with D unclear. From germline, CDR1 is LGHNT and CDR2 FRNRAP. The length of the CDR3 is 15 residues. The germline V and J ends were trimmed by 1 base and 0 bases, with 9 bases remaining between them. The CDR3 DNA reads as TGTGCTAGTGGTTTGGGAGAAAGAGCTAACTATGGCTACACCTTC. This sequence encodes CASGLGERANYGYTF.